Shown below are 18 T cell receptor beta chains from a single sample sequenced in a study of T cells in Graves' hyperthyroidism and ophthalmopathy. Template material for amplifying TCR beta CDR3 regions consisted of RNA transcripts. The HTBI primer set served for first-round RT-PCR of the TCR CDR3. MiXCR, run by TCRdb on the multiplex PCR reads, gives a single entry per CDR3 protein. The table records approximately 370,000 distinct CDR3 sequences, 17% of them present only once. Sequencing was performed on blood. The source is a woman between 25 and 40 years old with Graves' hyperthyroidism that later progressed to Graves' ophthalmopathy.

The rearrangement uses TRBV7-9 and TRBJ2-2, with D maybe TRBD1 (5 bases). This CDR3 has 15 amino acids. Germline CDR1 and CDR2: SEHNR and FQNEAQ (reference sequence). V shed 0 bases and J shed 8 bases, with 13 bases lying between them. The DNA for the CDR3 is TGTGCCAGCAGCTTAGCGGCAGGGATCGTTGGGGAGCTGTTTTTT. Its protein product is CASSLAAGIVGELFF. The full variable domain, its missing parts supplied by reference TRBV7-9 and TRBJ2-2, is DTGVSQNPRHKITKRGQNVTFRCDPISEHNRLYWYRQTLGQGPEFLTYFQNEAQLEKSRLLSDRFSAERPKGSFSTLEIQRTEQGDSAMYLCASSLAAGIVGELFFGEGSRLTVL.

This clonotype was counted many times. The CDR3 loop reads CASRPGQGIDEQFF. In nucleotides, the CDR3 is TGTGCCAGTAGGCCGGGACAGGGTATCGATGAGCAGTTCTTC. V gene TRBV19 combines with J gene TRBJ2-1; 9 positions agree with TRBD1. The germline V gene has CDR1 LNHDA and CDR2 SQIVND (reference sequence). The V and J ends lost 6 bases and 8 bases, in that order; junction bases with no gene match: 8. The CDR3 covers 14 residues.

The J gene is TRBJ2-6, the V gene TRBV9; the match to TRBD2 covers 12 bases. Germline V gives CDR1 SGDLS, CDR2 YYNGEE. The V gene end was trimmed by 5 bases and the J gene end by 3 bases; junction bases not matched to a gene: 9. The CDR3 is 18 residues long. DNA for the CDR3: TGTGCCAGCAGTGCCCCGACTAGCGGGAGATTTGGGGCCAACGTCCTGACTTTC. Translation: CASSAPTSGRFGANVLTF.

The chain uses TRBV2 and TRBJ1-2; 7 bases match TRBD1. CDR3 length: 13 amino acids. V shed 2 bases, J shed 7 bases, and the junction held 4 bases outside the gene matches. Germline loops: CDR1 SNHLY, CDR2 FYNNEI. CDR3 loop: CASSESGQFGYTF. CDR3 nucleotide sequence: TGTGCCAGCAGTGAATCGGGACAGTTTGGCTACACCTTC.

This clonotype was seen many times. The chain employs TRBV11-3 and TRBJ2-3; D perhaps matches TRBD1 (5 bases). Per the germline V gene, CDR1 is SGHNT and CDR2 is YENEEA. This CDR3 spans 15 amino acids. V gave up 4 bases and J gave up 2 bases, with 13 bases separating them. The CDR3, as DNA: TGTGCCAGCAGCTCCAGGGTCGGAGACACAGATACGCAGTATTTT. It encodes CASSSRVGDTDTQYF.

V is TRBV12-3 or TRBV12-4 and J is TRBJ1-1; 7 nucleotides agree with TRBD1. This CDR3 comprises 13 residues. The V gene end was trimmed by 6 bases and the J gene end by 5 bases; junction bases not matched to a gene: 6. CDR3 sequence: CASRLTGVTEAFF. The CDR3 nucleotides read TGTGCCAGCAGGCTAACAGGGGTTACTGAAGCTTTCTTT.

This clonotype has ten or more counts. CDR3 loop: CASSPVERNSYEQYF. The DNA for the CDR3 is TGTGCCAGCAGTCCCGTTGAGAGGAACTCCTACGAGCAGTACTTC. The rearrangement links TRBV27 to TRBJ2-7; D gene uncertain. V was shortened by 5 bases and J by 0 bases, with 14 bases between the two germline ends. The CDR3 runs 15 residues. Germline lookup yields CDR1 MNHEY and CDR2 SMNVEV (reference sequence).

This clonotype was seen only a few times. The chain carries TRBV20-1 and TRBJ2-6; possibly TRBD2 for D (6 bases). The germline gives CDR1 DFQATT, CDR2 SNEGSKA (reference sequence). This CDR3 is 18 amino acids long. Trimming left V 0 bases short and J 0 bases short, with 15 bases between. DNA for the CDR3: TGCAGTGCTAGAGACGCGGGGCAACTAAACTCTGGGGCCAACGTCCTGACTTTC. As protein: CSARDAGQLNSGANVLTF.

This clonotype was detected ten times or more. CDR3 in amino acids: CSAWDGGDTEAFF. The CDR3 nucleotides read TGCAGTGCCTGGGACGGAGGGGACACTGAAGCTTTCTTT. The chain has TRBV20-1 and TRBJ1-1, with a weak D call TRBD1 (5 bases). V lost 6 bases, J lost 3 bases, and 14 bases lay in between. Germline assignment: CDR1 DFQATT and CDR2 SNEGSKA (reference sequence). The CDR3 length is 13 residues.

CDR3 nucleotide sequence: TGTGCCACCAGTGTCAACGAGTACAATGAGCAGTTCTTC. Amino acid sequence: CATSVNEYNEQFF. The rearrangement uses TRBV24-1 and TRBJ2-1, with unresolved D. The V and J ends lost 5 bases and 4 bases respectively, with 8 bases between them. Looked up from germline, CDR1 is KGHDR and CDR2 is SFDVKD. The CDR3 sequence is 13 residues long.

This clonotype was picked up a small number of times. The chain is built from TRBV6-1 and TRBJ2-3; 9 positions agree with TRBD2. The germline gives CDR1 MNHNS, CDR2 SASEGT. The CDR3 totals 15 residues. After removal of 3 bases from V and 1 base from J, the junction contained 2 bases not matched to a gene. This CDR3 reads CASSEVAGGTDTQYF. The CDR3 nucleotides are TGTGCCAGCAGTGAGGTAGCGGGAGGCACAGATACGCAGTATTTT.

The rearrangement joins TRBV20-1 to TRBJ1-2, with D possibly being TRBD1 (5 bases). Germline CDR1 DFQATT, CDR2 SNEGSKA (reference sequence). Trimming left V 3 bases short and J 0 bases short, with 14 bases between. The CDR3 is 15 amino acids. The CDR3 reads CSASLLGASNYGYTF. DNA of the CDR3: TGCAGTGCTAGTCTTCTCGGGGCCTCTAACTATGGCTACACCTTC.

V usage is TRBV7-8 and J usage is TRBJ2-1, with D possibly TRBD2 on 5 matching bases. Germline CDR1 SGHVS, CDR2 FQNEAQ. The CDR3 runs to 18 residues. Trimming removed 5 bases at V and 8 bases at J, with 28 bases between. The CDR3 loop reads CASSPAAHEGFVGDEQFF. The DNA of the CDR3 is TGTGCCAGCAGCCCAGCCGCCCACGAGGGATTTGTGGGAGATGAGCAGTTCTTC.

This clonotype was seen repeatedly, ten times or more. This CDR3 reads CASSLGSNYGYTF. The CDR3, as DNA: TGTGCCAGCAGTTTGGGGTCTAACTATGGCTACACCTTC. The chain couples TRBV28 to TRBJ1-2; D is unresolved. The length of the CDR3 is 13 residues. The ends were cut back, 3 bases at V and 0 bases at J, with 5 bases in the middle. The germline CDR1 and CDR2 sequences are MDHEN and SYDVKM.

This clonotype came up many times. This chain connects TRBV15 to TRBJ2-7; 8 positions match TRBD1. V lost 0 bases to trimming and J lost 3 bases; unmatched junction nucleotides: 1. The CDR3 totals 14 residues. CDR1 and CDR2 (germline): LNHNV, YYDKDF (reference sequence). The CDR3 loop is CATSRDGTGYEQYF. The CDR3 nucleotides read TGTGCCACCAGCAGAGACGGGACAGGCTACGAGCAGTACTTC.

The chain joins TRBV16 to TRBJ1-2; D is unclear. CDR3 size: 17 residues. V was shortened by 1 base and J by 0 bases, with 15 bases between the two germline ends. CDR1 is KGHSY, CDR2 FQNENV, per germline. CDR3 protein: CASSQLKAPVANYGYTF. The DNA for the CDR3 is TGTGCCAGCAGCCAATTGAAGGCTCCAGTAGCTAACTATGGCTACACCTTC.

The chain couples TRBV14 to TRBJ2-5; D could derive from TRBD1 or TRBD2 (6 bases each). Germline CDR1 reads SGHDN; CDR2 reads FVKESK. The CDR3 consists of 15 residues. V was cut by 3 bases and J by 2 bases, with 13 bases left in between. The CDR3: CASSQRGVYQETQYF. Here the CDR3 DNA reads TGTGCCAGCAGCCAGAGGGGGGTTTATCAAGAGACCCAGTACTTC.

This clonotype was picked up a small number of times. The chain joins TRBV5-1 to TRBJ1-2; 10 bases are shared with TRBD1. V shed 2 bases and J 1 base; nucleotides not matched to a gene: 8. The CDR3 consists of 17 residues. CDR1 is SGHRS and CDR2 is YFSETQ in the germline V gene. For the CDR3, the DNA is TGCGCCAGCAGCTTCCGTGACAGGGGGCGAATTAACTATGGCTACACCTTC. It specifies CASSFRDRGRINYGYTF. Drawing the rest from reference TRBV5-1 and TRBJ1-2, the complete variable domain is KAGVTQTPRYLIKTRGQQVTLSCSPISGHRSVSWYQQTPGQGLQFLFEYFSETQRNKGNFPGRFSGRQFSNSRSEMNVSTLELGDSALYLCASSFRDRGRINYGYTFGSGTRLTVV.